The 17 T cell receptor beta chains given below trace back to one sample, sequenced in a study of cytomegalovirus exposure and HLA in healthy donors. Amplification used 60 Vbeta primers and 13 Jbeta primers. Produced via immunoSEQ multiplex PCR; TCRdb's table is partial and in-frame only. Its table records about 75,000 clones. Input material: PBMCs. The receptors were sampled from a man between 35 and 55 years old in good health and CMV-seronegative.

The genes are TRBV30 and TRBJ1-6; D is uncertain. Germline lookup yields CDR1 GTSNPN and CDR2 SVGIG (reference sequence). This CDR3 has 16 amino acids. V lost 1 base and J 0 bases, leaving 10 bases between the germline ends. In DNA form, the CDR3 reads TGTGCCTGGAGTGGGGAGGCGATCTCCTATAATTCACCCCTCCACTTT. This codes for CAWSGEAISYNSPLHF.

The chain combines TRBV4-1 with TRBJ2-5, with D unresolved. Germline lookup yields CDR1 MGHRA and CDR2 YSYEKL. V was clipped by 0 bases and J by 3 bases, with 11 bases between them. The CDR3 length is 15 residues. In DNA form, the CDR3 reads TGCGCCAGCAGCCAAGAGATAGCTCGCAAAGAGACCCAGTACTTC. Encoded protein: CASSQEIARKETQYF.

The chain uses TRBV4-2 and TRBJ2-7; 10 nucleotides agree with TRBD1. CDR1 and CDR2 from the germline V gene are LGHNA and YNFKEQ. The J segment lost 4 bases and the V segment lost 3 bases, leaving 9 bases of the junction unmatched. The CDR3 is 16 residues long. CDR3 nucleotides: TGTGCCAGCAGCCAGGACCGGGACAGGGGTCAATACGAGCAGTACTTC. Protein: CASSQDRDRGQYEQYF.

The chain joins TRBV29-1 to TRBJ2-2; TRBD1 agrees at 8 bases. CDR1 is SQVTM, CDR2 ANQGSEA, per germline. The ends lost 7 bases at V and 5 bases at J; junction bases unmatched: 12. This CDR3 is 15 amino acids long. The CDR3 DNA reads TGCAGCGCTGGGAAAAGGACAGGGATGACCGGGGAGCTGTTTTTT. Amino acid sequence: CSAGKRTGMTGELFF.

The chain joins TRBV5-1 to TRBJ1-1; 9 bases match TRBD1. The CDR3 length is 15 residues. The V segment lost 4 bases and the J segment 3 bases; nucleotides outside the gene matches: 7. Germline loops: CDR1 SGHRS, CDR2 YFSETQ. CDR3 loop: CASSGQTGGDTEAFF. CDR3 sequence (DNA): TGCGCCAGCAGCGGGCAGACAGGGGGGGACACTGAAGCTTTCTTT.

The chain carries TRBV7-3 and TRBJ1-1, with 9 bases identical to TRBD1. The CDR3 covers 14 residues. From germline, CDR1 is SGHTA and CDR2 FQGTGA. J lost 5 bases, V lost 4 bases, and 5 bases had no gene match. The DNA of the CDR3 is TGTGCCAGCAGCTACGACAGGGGGGTAACTGAAGCTTTCTTT. This translates into CASSYDRGVTEAFF.

This rearrangement joins TRBV7-2 to TRBJ2-5; the D gene is possibly TRBD2 (6 bases). Trimming shortened V by 6 bases and J by 2 bases, and 13 bases separated the two germline ends. The germline gives CDR1 SGHTA, CDR2 FQGNSA. The CDR3 is made up of 14 amino acids. CDR3 DNA: TGTGCCAGCAGGACAGCCGGGGGACAAGAGACCCAGTACTTC. Translation: CASRTAGGQETQYF. The full variable domain, rest sourced from reference TRBV7-2 and TRBJ2-5, is GAGVSQSPSNKVTEKGKDVELRCDPISGHTALYWYRQSLGQGLEFLIYFQGNSAPDKSGLPSDRFSAERTGGSVSTLTIQRTQQEDSAVYLCASRTAGGQETQYFGPGTRLLVL.

The CDR3 DNA follows: TGTGCCTGGAGTCGCTTGGGGCAGGGCTCTGCCGAGCAGTACTTC. Translating gives CAWSRLGQGSAEQYF. V and J are TRBV30 and TRBJ2-7; maybe TRBD1 (5 bases). Germline assignment: CDR1 GTSNPN and CDR2 SVGIG (reference sequence). With 2 bases removed from V and 6 bases from J, the gap between germline ends came to 20 bases. The CDR3 spans 15 residues.

V and J are TRBV9 and TRBJ1-5; 7 bases align to TRBD1. The CDR3 has 15 residues. The junction had 3 bases not matched to a gene; V was cut back by 2 bases and J by 1 base. Germline V gives CDR1 SGDLS, CDR2 YYNGEE. CDR3 nucleotide sequence: TGTGCCAGCAGCGTTTCGGGACAGAGCAATCAGCCCCAGCATTTT. It codes for CASSVSGQSNQPQHF. Complete variable domain (other parts from reference TRBV9 and TRBJ1-5): DSGVTQTPKHLITATGQRVTLRCSPRSGDLSVYWYQQSLDQGLQFLIQYYNGEERAKGNILERFSAQQFPDLHSELNLSSLELGDSALYFCASSVSGQSNQPQHFGDGTRLSIL.

The chain uses TRBV6-4 and TRBJ2-7, with TRBD1 matching 10 bases. Germline V gene sequence: CDR1 MRHNA, CDR2 SNTAGT. The CDR3 has 20 amino acids. After removal of 5 bases from V and 0 bases from J, the junction contained 19 bases not matched to a gene. CDR3 nucleotides: TGTGCCAGCAGTAACACCAACCGGGACAGGGGCCGAAGGAGCTCCTACGAGCAGTACTTC. Amino acid sequence: CASSNTNRDRGRRSSYEQYF.

The chain employs TRBV18 and TRBJ1-4; TRBD1 agrees at 7 bases. Germline lookup yields CDR1 KGHSH and CDR2 LQKENI. The CDR3 length is 13 residues. V shed 4 bases, J shed 8 bases, and the junction held 4 bases outside the gene matches. The CDR3 sequence is CASSHRTGEKLFF. Here the CDR3 DNA reads TGTGCCAGCTCACACCGGACAGGCGAAAAACTGTTTTTT.

The chain recombines TRBV5-1 with TRBJ1-4; 9 positions match TRBD1. This CDR3 comprises 16 residues. The germline gives CDR1 SGHRS, CDR2 YFSETQ. V lost 4 bases to trimming and J lost 6 bases; unmatched junction nucleotides: 10. The CDR3 here is CASSLRTGARDEKLFF. The CDR3 DNA is TGCGCCAGCAGCCTACGGACAGGGGCGAGGGATGAAAAACTGTTTTTT.

The chain has TRBV7-3 and TRBJ1-2; 9 bases line up with TRBD1. The ends lost 5 bases at V and 7 bases at J; junction bases unmatched: 11. There are 15 residues in the CDR3. Germline CDR1 SGHTA, CDR2 FQGTGA. CDR3 bases: TGTGCCAGCAGCCCCCGACAGGGGGAAATTATTGGCTACACCTTC. Encoded protein: CASSPRQGEIIGYTF. Full variable domain (remainder filled in from reference TRBV7-3 and TRBJ1-2): GAGVSQTPSNKVTEKGKYVELRCDPISGHTALYWYRQSLGQGPEFLIYFQGTGAADDSGLPNDRFFAVRPEGSVSTLKIQRTERGDSAVYLCASSPRQGEIIGYTFGSGTRLTVV.

Here the CDR3 reads CASSYESGNSYNEQFF. The CDR3 DNA reads TGTGCCAGCAGTTATGAGTCCGGGAACTCCTACAATGAGCAGTTCTTC. The rearrangement joins TRBV6-6 to TRBJ2-1; the D gene is possibly TRBD2 (5 bases). Trimming left V 3 bases short and J 0 bases short, with 12 bases between. The CDR3 contains 16 residues. Germline assignment: CDR1 MNHNY and CDR2 SVGAGI (reference sequence).

The J gene is TRBJ2-1, the V gene TRBV4-1; 7 bases agree with TRBD2. Trimming took 1 base from V and 3 from J; bases not matched to a gene: 0. The germline CDR1 and CDR2 sequences are MGHRA and YSYEKL. The CDR3 spans 14 residues. The CDR3 DNA reads as TGCGCCAGCAGCCAAGCGGGGGGCTACAATGAGCAGTTCTTC. This sequence encodes CASSQAGGYNEQFF.

The chain uses TRBV5-4 and TRBJ1-6; 11 nucleotides agree with TRBD1. There are 16 residues in the CDR3. V lost 0 bases and J lost 9; bases outside the gene matches: 5. CDR1 is SGHNT, CDR2 YYREEE, per germline (reference sequence). CDR3 residues: CASSLALGQGASPLHF. The DNA for the CDR3 is TGTGCCAGCAGCTTGGCGCTTGGACAGGGGGCTTCACCCCTCCACTTT. Complete variable domain (other parts from reference TRBV5-4 and TRBJ1-6): ETGVTQSPTHLIKTRGQQVTLRCSSQSGHNTVSWYQQALGQGPQFIFQYYREEENGRGNFPPRFSGLQFPNYSSELNVNALELDDSALYLCASSLALGQGASPLHFGNGTRLTVT.

The V call is TRBV6-5, the J call TRBJ1-2, with D perhaps TRBD1 (5 bases). Germline V gives CDR1 MNHEY, CDR2 SVGAGI. The length of the CDR3 is 14 residues. V lost 4 bases and J 8 bases, leaving 17 bases between the germline ends. The CDR3 coding sequence is TGTGCCAGCAGTTTCGGGGTCGGGGGAGAGGGCTACACCTTC. It yields the protein CASSFGVGGEGYTF.